This entry describes one T cell receptor beta chain. Its target antigen remains unknown. No much larger clone exists at a distance of one base, and base qualities are not known. The entry originates in a study of blood T cell repertoires in COVID-19 (dated by TCRdb to about 2020). Concerning the study at large: The collaborator samples originated in the United States, Italy and Spain and spanned the acute and convalescent phases of COVID-19. Where available, HLA class I and class II types were obtained from metadata supplied by the sample provider rather than from assay-based typing. Subjects who had been exposed to COVID-19, were actively infected with it, or had recovered from it provided the deeply sampled blood TCRbeta repertoires that made up the dataset. The samples were drawn from two sources: the first 160 participants of the ongoing ImmuneRACE study, and 1,000 to 1,500 subjects contributed by 6 global collaborators. The prospective study material was composed of cDNA or gDNA derived from T cells, B-cell-depleted T cells, or PBMCs. The sample metadata nearly always contained a de-identified subject ID, COVID-19 status, age in years and sex. A freely available public database, intended as a resource for researchers studying the immune response to SARS-CoV-2, is where the repertoires were released.

The full study reports these points: The quantity of clinical and demographic metadata differed by source and by participant and was supplied without curation.

The collaborating institutions used their own protocols to collect whole blood in K2EDTA tubes. For TCRbeta analysis, collaborator samples were shipped as frozen whole blood, as isolated PBMCs, or as DNA extracted from either sample type. Trimming removed 0 bases from V and 5 bases from J; the gene matches leave 1 base unexplained. Counted from cysteine to phenylalanine, this CDR3 has 14 amino acids. The entry retains the CDR3 DNA only, 42 bases that are in frame from base 1. Taken from the germline V gene, the CDR1 and CDR2 loops are MNHEY and SVGAGI. TCRbeta CDR3 regions were amplified from genomic DNA using the immunoSEQ Assay, a bias-controlled multiplex PCR. In the source study's methods: The number of nucleated cells in each sample was estimated by amplification of reference gene primers within the assay. To quantify the absolute abundance of each unique TCRbeta CDR3 rearrangement, sequence reads were collapsed and filtered. For each sample, productive Simpson clonality was calculated by taking the square root of Simpson's diversity index across productive rearrangements. TCRdb's version of the immuneACCESS table is confined to in-frame rearrangements and falls short of the full clone set. An unresolved V gene accounts for under half of the shortfall where checked; the remainder is of unknown origin. V and J calls and clone size come straight from that table; D and trimming were deduced from the DNA. A total of approximately 150,000 clones appear in this sample, roughly 80% of them only once. Approximately 18% of the sample rests with the top ten.

This clonotype originated in a woman of 80 years or more with acute or convalescent COVID-19. Sequenced: peripheral blood. The chain uses TRBV6-5 and TRBJ2-7; 10 bases in between match TRBD1. The encoded CDR3 is CASSYSGTGDEQYF. The DNA sequence reads TGTGCCAGCAGTTACTCAGGGACAGGGGACGAGCAGTACTTC.